What follows are 27 T cell receptor beta chains derived from one specimen sequenced in a study of CD8 T cells in Susac syndrome. An input of roughly 0.5 to 1 ug of RNA was subjected to reverse transcription using random hexamers. From the immunoSEQ multiplex PCR reads, TCRdb called clonotypes with MiXCR, one entry per CDR3 protein. The repertoire holds 150,000 to 200,000 distinct CDR3 sequences, with 90% to 95% as singletons. Source material: CD4+ T cells from PBMCs. These receptors were taken from a human donor with multiple sclerosis.

CDR3 DNA: TGTGCCAGCAGTTATGCCAGCAAAGACTATGGCTACACCTTC. Its protein product is CASSYASKDYGYTF. This chain links TRBV6-5 with TRBJ1-2, with D unclear. V dropped 3 bases and J dropped 3 bases, with 11 bases sitting between them. Germline V gene lookup returns CDR1 MNHEY and CDR2 SVGAGI. This CDR3 region has 14 residues.

This clonotype was observed a single time. The V gene is TRBV2, the J gene TRBJ2-1, with 7 bases lining up with TRBD1. CDR1 and CDR2 from the germline V gene are SNHLY and FYNNEI. This CDR3 comprises 13 residues. V was pared by 6 bases and J by 10 bases, with 9 bases of the junction left unmatched. CDR3 nucleotides: TGTGCCAGCAGCGCCGGGACAGAACGGGAGCAGTTCTTC. Amino acids: CASSAGTEREQFF.

The chain uses TRBV3-1 and TRBJ1-4, with D hard to call. With 5 bases removed from V and 2 bases from J, the gap between germline ends came to 15 bases. The CDR3 is 16 amino acids. CDR1 and CDR2 from the germline V gene are LGHDT and YNNKEL (reference sequence). The CDR3 sequence: CASSTLSGLTNEKLFF. The CDR3 nucleotides are TGTGCCAGCAGCACCCTAAGCGGGTTGACTAATGAAAAACTGTTTTTT.

The V and J genes are TRBV9 and TRBJ1-5; D is undetermined. The CDR3 spans 15 residues. Deletions cut 2 bases from V and 0 bases from J, with 9 bases between. In germline, CDR1 is SGDLS, CDR2 YYNGEE. CDR3 region: CASSVGVDSNQPQHF. The CDR3 nucleotides read TGTGCCAGCAGCGTTGGAGTAGATAGCAATCAGCCCCAGCATTTT.

This rearrangement joins TRBV30 to TRBJ2-7; D is unclear. V lost 0 bases and J lost 7, with 7 bases in between. The CDR3 extends over 11 amino acids. CDR1 GTSNPN and CDR2 SVGIG come from the germline V gene (reference sequence). The CDR3 DNA follows: TGTGCCTGGAGTGTACGTCTGGAGCAGTACTTC. Encoded protein: CAWSVRLEQYF. The complete variable domain, with remaining parts taken from reference TRBV30 and TRBJ2-7, reads SQTIHQWPATLVQPVGSPLSLECTVEGTSNPNLYWYRQAAGRGLQLLFYSVGIGQISSEVPQNLSASRPQDRQFILSSKKLLLSDSGFYLCAWSVRLEQYFGPGTRLTVT.

The V call is TRBV12-3 or TRBV12-4, the J call TRBJ2-4, with no clear D. This CDR3 is 13 amino acids long. V shed 0 bases and J shed 8 bases, with 8 bases lying between them. CDR3 in DNA: TGTGCCAGCAGTTTAGCAAGTGTACACATTCAGTACTTC. This translates into CASSLASVHIQYF.

Only one count was recorded for this clonotype. J is TRBJ1-2 and V is TRBV3-1; D may be TRBD1 (5 bases). The V end was cut by 5 bases, the J end by 4 bases, with 11 bases between. CDR1 is LGHDT, CDR2 YNNKEL, per germline (reference sequence). The CDR3 runs 13 residues. CDR3 nucleotide sequence: TGTGCCAGCAGCGTGCAACAGGCCTATGGCTACACCTTC. Encoded protein: CASSVQQAYGYTF.

The chain carries TRBV4-2 and TRBJ1-3; D is perhaps TRBD1 (6 bases). The germline V gene has CDR1 LGHNA and CDR2 YNFKEQ. The V gene lost 0 bases and the J gene lost 7 bases, with 19 bases spanning the gap. The CDR3 consists of 17 residues. Here the CDR3 DNA reads TGTGCCAGCAGCCAAGATCCGCCGACGGGGGGCGCGAACACCATATATTTT. Translating gives CASSQDPPTGGANTIYF.

This clonotype appeared once. This chain uses TRBV29-1 with TRBJ2-3; TRBD2 matches 10 bases. The CDR3 contains 16 residues. The V segment lost 4 bases and the J segment 3 bases; nucleotides outside the gene matches: 10. The V gene's germline CDR1 is SQVTM and CDR2 ANQGSEA. The CDR3 loop reads CSVGVGTSVQTDTQYF. For the CDR3, the DNA is TGCAGCGTTGGAGTGGGGACTAGCGTCCAGACAGATACGCAGTATTTT.

The gene calls are TRBV20-1 and TRBJ2-4, with D perhaps matching TRBD1 (5 bases). V gave up 0 bases and J gave up 6 bases, with 12 bases separating them. The CDR3 is made up of 14 amino acids. The V gene's germline CDR1 is DFQATT and CDR2 SNEGSKA (reference sequence). The CDR3 bases are TGCAGTGCTAGAGACGACAGACTTCTAAACATTCAGTACTTC. It encodes CSARDDRLLNIQYF.

This clonotype came up once. The chain is built from TRBV3-1 and TRBJ2-1; D may be TRBD2 (6 bases). CDR3 length equals 14 residues. Germline V CDR1 and CDR2: LGHDT, YNNKEL (reference sequence). Trimming took 3 bases from V and 14 from J, leaving 20 bases between them. Here the CDR3 DNA reads TGTGCCAGCAGCCAGGGACGGGACTCATTAGACGAGTTCTTC. Its protein product is CASSQGRDSLDEFF.

This clonotype was found a few times. The V and J genes are TRBV6-5 and TRBJ1-2, with 9 bases fitting TRBD1. Germline V gene data show CDR1 as MNHEY and CDR2 as SVGAGI. The V segment lost 6 bases and the J segment 6 bases; nucleotides outside the gene matches: 11. The CDR3 totals 15 residues. This CDR3 reads CASSLSTGGLDGYTF. Here the CDR3 DNA reads TGTGCCAGCAGCCTATCCACAGGGGGCCTGGATGGCTACACCTTC.

The chain has TRBV27 and TRBJ1-1; D is perhaps TRBD1 (5 bases). CDR3 size: 15 residues. Germline V lookup: CDR1 MNHEY, CDR2 SMNVEV (reference sequence). V shed 5 bases and J shed 4 bases, with 17 bases lying between them. CDR3 protein: CASSLDWGVGTEAFF. For the CDR3, the DNA is TGTGCCAGCAGTCTGGACTGGGGGGTAGGCACTGAAGCTTTCTTT.

This chain joins TRBV5-4 and TRBJ2-1; perhaps TRBD2 as D (7 bases). V gave up 0 bases and J gave up 4 bases, with 17 bases separating them. Per germline, CDR1 SGHNT and CDR2 YYREEE (reference sequence). CDR3 size: 17 residues. CDR3 sequence (DNA): TGTGCCAGCAGCTTGGCCGGGGAGGGGGGGCGTTACAATGAGCAGTTCTTC. This encodes CASSLAGEGGRYNEQFF.

The V gene is TRBV12-3 or TRBV12-4, the J gene TRBJ2-3; D is perhaps TRBD1 (5 bases). V gave up 6 bases and J gave up 3 bases, with 16 bases separating them. CDR3 length equals 15 residues. The DNA of the CDR3 is TGTGCCAGCAGCCCCTCTAGGGGTTGGACAGATACGCAGTATTTT. This codes for CASSPSRGWTDTQYF.

V gene TRBV28 combines with J gene TRBJ2-1; 12 nucleotides align to TRBD2. This CDR3 is built from 15 residues. The trim removed 5 bases at V and 7 bases at J, leaving 6 bases unmatched. Germline V gives CDR1 MDHEN, CDR2 SYDVKM. The CDR3 sequence is CASSLAGGRWNEQFF. In nucleotides, the CDR3 is TGTGCCAGCAGTCTAGCGGGGGGGCGGTGGAATGAGCAGTTCTTC.

The rearrangement uses TRBV4-1 and TRBJ2-2, with TRBD2 matching over 7 bases. The V gene's germline CDR1 is MGHRA and CDR2 YSYEKL. V was clipped by 3 bases and J by 6 bases; unmatched bases: 7. The CDR3 is 15 amino acids. CDR3 residues: CASSHAGTTPGELFF. The CDR3 DNA reads as TGCGCCAGCAGCCATGCCGGGACTACCCCCGGGGAGCTGTTTTTT.

The chain couples TRBV4-3 to TRBJ2-4, with TRBD2 as a possible D gene (5 bases). CDR1 and CDR2 (germline): LGHNA, YSLEER. The V gene lost 1 base and the J gene lost 0 bases, with 16 bases spanning the gap. CDR3 length: 18 residues. The CDR3 DNA is TGCGCCAGCAGCCAAGGACCCGAACTAGATTTAGCCAAAAACATTCAGTACTTC. It codes for CASSQGPELDLAKNIQYF.

The chain couples TRBV20-1 to TRBJ1-1; D is uncertain. Germline V CDR1 and CDR2: DFQATT, SNEGSKA (reference sequence). Trimming removed 4 bases from V and 0 bases from J, with 3 bases in between. The CDR3 loop spans 11 amino acids. The CDR3: CSAKVNTEAFF. Written as DNA, the CDR3 is TGCAGTGCTAAAGTGAACACTGAAGCTTTCTTT.

The chain has TRBV19 and TRBJ2-2, with 9 positions matching TRBD2. Trimming took 7 bases from V and 2 from J; bases not matched to a gene: 5. The germline V gene has CDR1 LNHDA and CDR2 SQIVND (reference sequence). The CDR3 totals 15 residues. The CDR3 nucleotides are TGTGCCAGTATACCTAGCGGGGCCAACACCGGGGAGCTGTTTTTT. It is translated as CASIPSGANTGELFF.

This chain connects TRBV10-2 to TRBJ2-7; D is unclear. Trimming shortened V by 2 bases and J by 2 bases, and 13 bases separated the two germline ends. This CDR3 contains 15 residues. CDR1 is WSHSY and CDR2 is SAAADI in the germline V gene. The CDR3 region has the DNA TGCGCCAGCAGTGAGATACCCTCGCTTCCCTACGAGCAGTACTTC. This gives the protein CASSEIPSLPYEQYF.

This clonotype has more than one count but fewer than ten. The CDR3 DNA follows: TGTGCCAGCAGCTTAACAGGGCGCCAGCCCCAGCATTTT. Amino acids: CASSLTGRQPQHF. J is TRBJ1-5 and V is TRBV7-8, with D perhaps matching TRBD1 (6 bases). Per germline, CDR1 SGHVS and CDR2 FQNEAQ. This CDR3 has 13 amino acids. V was shortened by 2 bases and J by 7 bases, with 9 bases between the two germline ends.

The V call is TRBV19, the J call TRBJ2-2; D is ambiguous. V was cut by 5 bases and J by 7 bases, with 8 bases left in between. The CDR3 sequence is 12 residues long. Germline V gene lookup returns CDR1 LNHDA and CDR2 SQIVND (reference sequence). The CDR3 spells CASSPAGGELFF. For the CDR3, the DNA is TGTGCCAGTAGTCCCGCAGGCGGGGAGCTGTTTTTT.

This clonotype showed up just once. The CDR3 DNA sequence: TGTGCCAGCAGTGACGGGACAGGGAGACTCGGCTACACCTTC. Protein sequence: CASSDGTGRLGYTF. The chain combines TRBV12-3 or TRBV12-4 with TRBJ1-2; 9 bases map to TRBD1. Unmatched junction bases numbered 9, after V lost 5 bases and J lost 8 bases. The CDR3 has 14 amino acids.

V and J are TRBV19 and TRBJ1-5, with TRBD1 as a possible D gene (5 bases). There are 15 residues in the CDR3. Trimming removed 8 bases at V and 3 bases at J, with 17 bases between. Germline loops: CDR1 LNHDA, CDR2 SQIVND (reference sequence). Here the CDR3 reads CASSTIQAYNQPQHF. CDR3 DNA: TGTGCCAGTTCAACGATACAGGCTTACAATCAGCCCCAGCATTTT.

The chain joins TRBV11-2 to TRBJ2-7; maybe TRBD1 (6 bases). The CDR3 is 15 residues long. V lost 1 base and J 2 bases, leaving 12 bases between the germline ends. CDR1 is SGHAT, CDR2 FQNNGV, per germline. DNA of the CDR3: TGTGCCAGCAGCTTAGGGGGCAGGGGAGCCTACGAGCAGTACTTC. Translated: CASSLGGRGAYEQYF.

The chain couples TRBV5-6 to TRBJ2-2; 7 bases map to TRBD2. Germline CDR1 and CDR2: SGHDT and YYEEEE. Unmatched junction bases numbered 7, after V lost 0 bases and J lost 8 bases. The CDR3 has 15 residues. The CDR3 coding sequence is TGTGCCAGCAGCTTGGAAGGGACTACCTTAGGGGAGCTGTTTTTT. Translated, it gives CASSLEGTTLGELFF.